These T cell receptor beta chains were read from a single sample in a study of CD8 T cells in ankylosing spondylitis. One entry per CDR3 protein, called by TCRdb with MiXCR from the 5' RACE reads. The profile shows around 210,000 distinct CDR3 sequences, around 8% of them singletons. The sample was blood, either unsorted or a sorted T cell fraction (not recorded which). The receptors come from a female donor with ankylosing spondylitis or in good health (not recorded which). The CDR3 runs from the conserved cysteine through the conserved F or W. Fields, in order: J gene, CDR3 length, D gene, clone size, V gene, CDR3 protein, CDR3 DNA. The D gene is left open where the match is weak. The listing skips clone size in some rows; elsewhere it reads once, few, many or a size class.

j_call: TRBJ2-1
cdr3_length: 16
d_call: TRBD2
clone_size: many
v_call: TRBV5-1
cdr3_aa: CASSSLAGVKYNEQFF
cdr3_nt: TGCGCCAGCAGCTCGTTAGCGGGAGTCAAGTACAATGAGCAGTTCTTC

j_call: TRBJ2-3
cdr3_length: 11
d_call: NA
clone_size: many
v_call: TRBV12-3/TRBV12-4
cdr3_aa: CASSPSDTQYF
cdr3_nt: TGTGCCAGCAGCCCTAGCGATACGCAGTATTTT

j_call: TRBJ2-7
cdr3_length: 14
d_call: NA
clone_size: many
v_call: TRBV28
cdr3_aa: CASSLGPAGHEQYF
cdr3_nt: TGTGCCAGCAGTTTGGGTCCAGCGGGCCACGAGCAGTACTTC

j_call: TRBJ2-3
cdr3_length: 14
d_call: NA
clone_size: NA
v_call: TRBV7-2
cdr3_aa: CASSRDFRTDTQYF
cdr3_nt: TGTGCCAGCAGCCGGGACTTCCGCACAGATACGCAGTATTTT

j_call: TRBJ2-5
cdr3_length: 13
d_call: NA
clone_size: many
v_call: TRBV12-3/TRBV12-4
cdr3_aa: CASSYQGTETQYF
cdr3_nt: TGTGCCAGCAGTTATCAGGGCACGGAGACCCAGTACTTC

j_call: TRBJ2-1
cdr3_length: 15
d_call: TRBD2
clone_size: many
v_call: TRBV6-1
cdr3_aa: CASTPTSGSYNEQFF
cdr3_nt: TGTGCCAGCACCCCGACTAGCGGGTCTTACAATGAGCAGTTCTTC

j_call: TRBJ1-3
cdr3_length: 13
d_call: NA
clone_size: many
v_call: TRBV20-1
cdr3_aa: CSVPGAQGNTIYF
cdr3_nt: TGCAGTGTACCGGGGGCGCAAGGGAACACCATATATTTT

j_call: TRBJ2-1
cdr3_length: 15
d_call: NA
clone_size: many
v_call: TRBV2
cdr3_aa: CASGMGRDSYNEQFF
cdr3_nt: TGTGCCAGCGGAATGGGCCGAGACTCCTACAATGAGCAGTTCTTC

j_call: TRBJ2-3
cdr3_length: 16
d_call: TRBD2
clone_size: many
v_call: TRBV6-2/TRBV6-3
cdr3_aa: CASSSRTSGMTDTQYF
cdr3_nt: TGTGCCAGCAGCTCTCGGACTAGCGGGATGACAGATACGCAGTATTTT

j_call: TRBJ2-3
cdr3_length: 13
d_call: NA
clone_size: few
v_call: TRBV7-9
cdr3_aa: CASSLDAPDTQYF
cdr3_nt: TGTGCCAGCAGCTTAGATGCCCCAGATACGCAGTATTTT

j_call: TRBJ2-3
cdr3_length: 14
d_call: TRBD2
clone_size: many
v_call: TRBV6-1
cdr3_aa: CASRVAGGPDTQYF
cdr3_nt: TGTGCCAGCAGAGTAGCGGGAGGGCCAGATACGCAGTATTTT

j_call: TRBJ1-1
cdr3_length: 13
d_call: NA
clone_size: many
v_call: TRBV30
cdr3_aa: CCLERYRNTEAFF
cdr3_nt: TGTTGCCTGGAAAGATATCGGAACACTGAAGCTTTCTTT

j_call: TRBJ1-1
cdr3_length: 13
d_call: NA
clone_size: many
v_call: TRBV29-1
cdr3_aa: CSVVGTSYTEAFF
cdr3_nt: TGCAGCGTTGTAGGGACGTCGTACACTGAAGCTTTCTTT

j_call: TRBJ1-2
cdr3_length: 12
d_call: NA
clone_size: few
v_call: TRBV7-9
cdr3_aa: CASSIEVYGYTF
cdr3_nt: TGTGCCAGCAGCATCGAGGTGTATGGCTACACCTTC

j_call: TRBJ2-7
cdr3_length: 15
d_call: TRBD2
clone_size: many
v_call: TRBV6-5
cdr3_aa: CASSYSPSRGFEQYF
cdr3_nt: TGTGCCAGCAGTTACTCTCCTTCGCGGGGGTTCGAGCAGTACTTC

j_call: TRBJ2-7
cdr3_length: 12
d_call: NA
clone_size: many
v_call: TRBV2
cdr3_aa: CASEIGNYEQYF
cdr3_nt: TGTGCCAGCGAAATAGGTAACTACGAGCAGTACTTC

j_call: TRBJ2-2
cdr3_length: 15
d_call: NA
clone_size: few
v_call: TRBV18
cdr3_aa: CASSPPAGHTGELFF
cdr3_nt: TGTGCCAGCTCACCTCCCGCCGGGCACACCGGGGAGCTGTTTTTT

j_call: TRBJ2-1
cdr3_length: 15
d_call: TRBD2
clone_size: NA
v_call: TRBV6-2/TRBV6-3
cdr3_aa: CASSLAGARYNEQFF
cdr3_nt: TGTGCCAGCAGTCTAGCGGGAGCGCGGTACAATGAGCAGTTCTTC

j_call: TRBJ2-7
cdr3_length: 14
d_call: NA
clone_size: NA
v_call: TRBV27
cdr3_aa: CASSTGAGSYEQYF
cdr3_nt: TGTGCCAGCAGTACTGGGGCAGGGTCCTACGAGCAGTACTTC

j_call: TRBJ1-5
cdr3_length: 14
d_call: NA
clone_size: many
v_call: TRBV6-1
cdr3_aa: CASSDLVGNQPQHF
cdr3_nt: TGTGCCAGCAGTGACCTGGTGGGCAATCAGCCCCAGCATTTT

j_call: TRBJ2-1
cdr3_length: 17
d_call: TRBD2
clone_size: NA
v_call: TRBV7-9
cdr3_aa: CASSFSGRAPSYNEQFF
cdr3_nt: TGTGCCAGCAGCTTTAGCGGGAGGGCCCCCTCTTACAATGAGCAGTTCTTC

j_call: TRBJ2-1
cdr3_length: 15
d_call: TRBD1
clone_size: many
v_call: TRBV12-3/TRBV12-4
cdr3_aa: CASSRSGQGTNEQFF
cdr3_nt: TGTGCCAGCAGTCGCTCGGGACAGGGTACCAATGAGCAGTTCTTC

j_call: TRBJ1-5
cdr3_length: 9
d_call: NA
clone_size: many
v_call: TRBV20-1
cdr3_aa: CSGGQPQHF
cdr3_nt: TGCAGCGGGGGGCAGCCCCAGCATTTT

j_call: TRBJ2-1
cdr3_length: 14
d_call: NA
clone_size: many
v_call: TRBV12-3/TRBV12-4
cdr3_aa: CASTSSGRSLGEFF
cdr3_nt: TGTGCCAGCACTTCGTCGGGGCGGTCCTTAGGGGAGTTCTTC

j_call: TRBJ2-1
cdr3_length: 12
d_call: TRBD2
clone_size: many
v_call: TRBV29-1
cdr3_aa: CSVLAANNEQFF
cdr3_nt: TGCAGCGTACTAGCGGCAAACAATGAGCAGTTCTTC

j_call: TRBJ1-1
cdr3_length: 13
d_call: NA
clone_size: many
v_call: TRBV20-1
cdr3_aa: CSARRVTNTEAFF
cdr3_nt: TGCAGTGCTAGAAGGGTAACGAACACTGAAGCTTTCTTT

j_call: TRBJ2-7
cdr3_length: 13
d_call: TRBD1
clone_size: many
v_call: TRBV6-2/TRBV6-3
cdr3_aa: CASSRDRIYEQYF
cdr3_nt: TGTGCCAGCAGTCGGGACAGGATCTACGAGCAGTACTTC

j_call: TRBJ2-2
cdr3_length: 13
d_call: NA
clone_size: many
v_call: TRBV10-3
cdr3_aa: CAISDPPGGELFF
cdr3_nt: TGTGCCATCAGTGACCCACCCGGGGGGGAGCTGTTTTTT

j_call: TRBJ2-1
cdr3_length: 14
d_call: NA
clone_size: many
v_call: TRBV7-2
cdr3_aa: CASSSDRVANEQFF
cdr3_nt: TGTGCCAGCAGCTCCGACCGGGTGGCCAATGAGCAGTTCTTC

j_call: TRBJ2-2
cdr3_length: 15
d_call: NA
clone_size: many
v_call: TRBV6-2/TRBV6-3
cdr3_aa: CASSRTSKGTGELFF
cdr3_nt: TGTGCCAGCAGCCGCACTAGTAAAGGCACCGGGGAGCTGTTTTTT

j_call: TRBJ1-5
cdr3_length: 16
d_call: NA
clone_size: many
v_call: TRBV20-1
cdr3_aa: CSARSDGTGLDQPQHF
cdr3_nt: TGCAGTGCTAGATCGGACGGGACGGGGTTGGATCAGCCCCAGCATTTT

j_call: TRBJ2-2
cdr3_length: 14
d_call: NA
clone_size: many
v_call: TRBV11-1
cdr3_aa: CASSLDTRTGELFF
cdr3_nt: TGTGCCAGCAGCTTGGACACCCGCACCGGGGAGCTGTTTTTT

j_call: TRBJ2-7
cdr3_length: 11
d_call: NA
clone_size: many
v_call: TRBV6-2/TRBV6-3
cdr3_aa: CASSNFYEQYF
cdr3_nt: TGTGCCAGCAGTAATTTCTACGAGCAGTACTTC

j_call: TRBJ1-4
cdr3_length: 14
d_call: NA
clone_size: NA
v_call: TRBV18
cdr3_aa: CASSPSDDNEKLFF
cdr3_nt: TGTGCCAGCTCACCATCGGACGACAATGAAAAACTGTTTTTT

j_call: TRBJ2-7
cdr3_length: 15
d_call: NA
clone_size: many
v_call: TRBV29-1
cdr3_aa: CSVEESGPESYEQYF
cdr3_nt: TGCAGCGTTGAAGAGTCTGGGCCAGAGTCCTACGAGCAGTACTTC

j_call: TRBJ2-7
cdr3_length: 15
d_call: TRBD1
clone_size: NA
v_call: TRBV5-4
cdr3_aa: CASSRQGLGSYEQYF
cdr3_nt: TGTGCCAGCAGCCGACAGGGGCTCGGATCCTACGAGCAGTACTTC

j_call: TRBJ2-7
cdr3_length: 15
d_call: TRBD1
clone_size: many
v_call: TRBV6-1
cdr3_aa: CASSEPGQGYREQYF
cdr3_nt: TGTGCCAGCAGTGAACCGGGACAGGGGTATCGGGAGCAGTACTTC

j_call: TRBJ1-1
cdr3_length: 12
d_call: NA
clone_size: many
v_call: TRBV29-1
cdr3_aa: CSVEKGLTEAFF
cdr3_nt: TGCAGCGTTGAAAAGGGTCTCACTGAAGCTTTCTTT

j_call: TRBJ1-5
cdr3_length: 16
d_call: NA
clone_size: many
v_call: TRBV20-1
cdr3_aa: CSALPWGQGARQPQHF
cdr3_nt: TGCAGTGCTTTACCTTGGGGGCAGGGAGCCCGTCAGCCCCAGCATTTT

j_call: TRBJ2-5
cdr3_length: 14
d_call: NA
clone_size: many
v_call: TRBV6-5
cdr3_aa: CASSYGTSQETQYF
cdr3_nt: TGTGCCAGCAGTTATGGGACTTCCCAAGAGACCCAGTACTTC

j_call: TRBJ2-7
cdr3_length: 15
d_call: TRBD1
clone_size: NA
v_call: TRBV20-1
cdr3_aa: CSPTTRTGVSYEQYF
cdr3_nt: TGCAGCCCGACGACCCGGACAGGGGTTTCCTACGAGCAGTACTTC

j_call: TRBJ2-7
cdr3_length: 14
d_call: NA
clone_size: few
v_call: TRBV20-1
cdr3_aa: CSALGRTNAYEQYF
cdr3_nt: TGCAGTGCTCTGGGACGGACGAATGCCTACGAGCAGTACTTC

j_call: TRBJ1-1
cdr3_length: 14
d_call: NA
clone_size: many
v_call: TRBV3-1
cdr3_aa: CASSQELGGTEAFF
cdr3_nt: TGTGCCAGCAGCCAAGAATTGGGGGGAACTGAAGCTTTCTTT

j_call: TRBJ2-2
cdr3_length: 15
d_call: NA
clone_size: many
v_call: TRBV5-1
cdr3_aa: CASSLGGSGTGELFF
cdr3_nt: TGCGCCAGCAGCTTGGGTGGGTCCGGCACCGGGGAGCTGTTTTTT

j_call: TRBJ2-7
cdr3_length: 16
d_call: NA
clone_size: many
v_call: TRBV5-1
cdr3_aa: CASSLSPGQGEYEQYF
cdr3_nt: TGCGCCAGCAGCCTCTCCCCCGGGCAGGGAGAATACGAGCAGTACTTC

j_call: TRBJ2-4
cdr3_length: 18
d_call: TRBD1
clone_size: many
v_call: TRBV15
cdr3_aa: CATSRDLGDRGRGNIQYF
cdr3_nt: TGTGCCACCAGCAGAGATTTGGGAGACAGGGGGAGGGGAAACATTCAGTACTTC

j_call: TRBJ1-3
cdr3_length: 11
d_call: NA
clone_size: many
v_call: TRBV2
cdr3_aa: CASSERAPIYF
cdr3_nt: TGTGCCAGCAGTGAAAGGGCACCCATATATTTT

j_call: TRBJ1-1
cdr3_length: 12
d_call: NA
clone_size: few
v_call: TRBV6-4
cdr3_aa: CASRGWNTEAFF
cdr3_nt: TGTGCCAGCAGGGGTTGGAACACTGAAGCTTTCTTT

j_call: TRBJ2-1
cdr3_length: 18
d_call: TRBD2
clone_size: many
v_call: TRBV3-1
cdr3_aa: CASSLLTRTSGVYNEQFF
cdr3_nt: TGTGCCAGCAGCCTACTCACCAGGACTAGCGGAGTCTACAATGAGCAGTTCTTC

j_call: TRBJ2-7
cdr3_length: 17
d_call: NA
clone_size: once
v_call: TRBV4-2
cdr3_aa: CASSQSLGGVRGYEQYF
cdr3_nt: TGTGCCAGCAGCCAGTCCCTGGGGGGAGTCCGAGGGTACGAGCAGTACTTC

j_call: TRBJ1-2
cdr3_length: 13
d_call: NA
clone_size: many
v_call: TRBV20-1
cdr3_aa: CSASGGGGVGYTF
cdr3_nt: TGCAGTGCCAGTGGAGGTGGAGGGGTTGGCTACACCTTC

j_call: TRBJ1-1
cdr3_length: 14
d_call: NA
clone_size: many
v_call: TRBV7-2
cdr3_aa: CASSLTDGTSEAFF
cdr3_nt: TGTGCCAGCAGCTTAACGGACGGTACGAGTGAAGCTTTCTTT

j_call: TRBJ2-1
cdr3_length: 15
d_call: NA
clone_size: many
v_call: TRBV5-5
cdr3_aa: CASSLGSLGYNEQFF
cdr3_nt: TGTGCCAGCAGCTTGGGGAGCCTCGGCTACAATGAGCAGTTCTTC

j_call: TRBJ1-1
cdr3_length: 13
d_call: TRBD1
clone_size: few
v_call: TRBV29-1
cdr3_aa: CSAAGGLNTEAFF
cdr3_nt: TGCAGCGCCGCAGGGGGACTGAACACTGAAGCTTTCTTT

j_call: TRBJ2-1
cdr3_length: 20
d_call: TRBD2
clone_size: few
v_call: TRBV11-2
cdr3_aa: CASSPLGLAGGGSSYNEQFF
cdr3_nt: TGTGCCAGCTCCCCTCTGGGACTAGCGGGGGGAGGGAGCTCCTACAATGAGCAGTTCTTC

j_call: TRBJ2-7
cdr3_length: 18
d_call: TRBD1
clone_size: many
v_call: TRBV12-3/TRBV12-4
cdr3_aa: CASSWDPPWDRGTDEQYF
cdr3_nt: TGTGCCAGCAGTTGGGACCCCCCATGGGACAGGGGTACCGACGAGCAGTACTTC

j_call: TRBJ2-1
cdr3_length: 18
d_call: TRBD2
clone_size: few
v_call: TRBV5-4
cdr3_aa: CASSLGLAGVISYNEQFF
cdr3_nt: TGTGCCAGCAGCTTAGGCCTAGCGGGAGTTATCTCCTACAATGAGCAGTTCTTC

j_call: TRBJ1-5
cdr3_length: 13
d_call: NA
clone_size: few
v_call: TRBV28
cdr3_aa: CASTSGALQPQHF
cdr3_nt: NA